Sequencing of this T cell receptor (beta chain) was carried out in a study of T-cell memory formation after mild COVID-19. Study-level information: Clusters of TCRs were largely donor specific.

About this clonotype: Its matching antigen is unknown.

General observations from the study: Memory sampled before infection contained some responding clones, suggesting cross-reactive memory joined.

The germline V gene has CDR1 MNHEY and CDR2 SVGAGI. Between the trimmed V and J ends, which lost 5 bases and 2 bases, there was a span of 13 bases. The CDR3 sequence is 15 residues long. A single record per CDR3 protein comes from TCRdb applying MiXCR to the 5' RACE reads. Seen here are roughly 240,000 distinct CDR3 sequences, 15% to 20% observed once, and the top ten hold 22%. This receptor was taken from a man aged 18 to 35 who had mild COVID-19 (a few samples of this study predate the infection). Cell type and time point are not known. Sequencing was carried out using PBMCs or a T cell subset sorted from them (not recorded which). The chain has TRBV6-5 and TRBJ1-3, with D possibly being TRBD1 (6 bases). The CDR3 DNA reads as TGTGCCAGCAGTCCTAATCAGGGGACTGGAAACACCATATATTTT. Translated: CASSPNQGTGNTIYF.